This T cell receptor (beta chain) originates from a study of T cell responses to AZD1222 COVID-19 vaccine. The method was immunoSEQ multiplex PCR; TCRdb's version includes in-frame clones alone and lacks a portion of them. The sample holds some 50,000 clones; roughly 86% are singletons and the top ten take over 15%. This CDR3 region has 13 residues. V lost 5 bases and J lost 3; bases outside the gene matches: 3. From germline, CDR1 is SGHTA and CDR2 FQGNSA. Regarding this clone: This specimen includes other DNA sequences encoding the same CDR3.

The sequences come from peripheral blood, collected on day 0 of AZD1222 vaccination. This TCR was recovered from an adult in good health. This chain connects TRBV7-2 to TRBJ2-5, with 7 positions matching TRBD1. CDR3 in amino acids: CASSPGQKETQYF. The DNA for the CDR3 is TGTGCCAGCAGCCCGGGACAGAAAGAGACCCAGTACTTC. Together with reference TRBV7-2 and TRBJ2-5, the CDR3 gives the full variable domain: GAGVSQSPSNKVTEKGKDVELRCDPISGHTALYWYRQSLGQGLEFLIYFQGNSAPDKSGLPSDRFSAERTGGSVSTLTIQRTQQEDSAVYLCASSPGQKETQYFGPGTRLLVL.